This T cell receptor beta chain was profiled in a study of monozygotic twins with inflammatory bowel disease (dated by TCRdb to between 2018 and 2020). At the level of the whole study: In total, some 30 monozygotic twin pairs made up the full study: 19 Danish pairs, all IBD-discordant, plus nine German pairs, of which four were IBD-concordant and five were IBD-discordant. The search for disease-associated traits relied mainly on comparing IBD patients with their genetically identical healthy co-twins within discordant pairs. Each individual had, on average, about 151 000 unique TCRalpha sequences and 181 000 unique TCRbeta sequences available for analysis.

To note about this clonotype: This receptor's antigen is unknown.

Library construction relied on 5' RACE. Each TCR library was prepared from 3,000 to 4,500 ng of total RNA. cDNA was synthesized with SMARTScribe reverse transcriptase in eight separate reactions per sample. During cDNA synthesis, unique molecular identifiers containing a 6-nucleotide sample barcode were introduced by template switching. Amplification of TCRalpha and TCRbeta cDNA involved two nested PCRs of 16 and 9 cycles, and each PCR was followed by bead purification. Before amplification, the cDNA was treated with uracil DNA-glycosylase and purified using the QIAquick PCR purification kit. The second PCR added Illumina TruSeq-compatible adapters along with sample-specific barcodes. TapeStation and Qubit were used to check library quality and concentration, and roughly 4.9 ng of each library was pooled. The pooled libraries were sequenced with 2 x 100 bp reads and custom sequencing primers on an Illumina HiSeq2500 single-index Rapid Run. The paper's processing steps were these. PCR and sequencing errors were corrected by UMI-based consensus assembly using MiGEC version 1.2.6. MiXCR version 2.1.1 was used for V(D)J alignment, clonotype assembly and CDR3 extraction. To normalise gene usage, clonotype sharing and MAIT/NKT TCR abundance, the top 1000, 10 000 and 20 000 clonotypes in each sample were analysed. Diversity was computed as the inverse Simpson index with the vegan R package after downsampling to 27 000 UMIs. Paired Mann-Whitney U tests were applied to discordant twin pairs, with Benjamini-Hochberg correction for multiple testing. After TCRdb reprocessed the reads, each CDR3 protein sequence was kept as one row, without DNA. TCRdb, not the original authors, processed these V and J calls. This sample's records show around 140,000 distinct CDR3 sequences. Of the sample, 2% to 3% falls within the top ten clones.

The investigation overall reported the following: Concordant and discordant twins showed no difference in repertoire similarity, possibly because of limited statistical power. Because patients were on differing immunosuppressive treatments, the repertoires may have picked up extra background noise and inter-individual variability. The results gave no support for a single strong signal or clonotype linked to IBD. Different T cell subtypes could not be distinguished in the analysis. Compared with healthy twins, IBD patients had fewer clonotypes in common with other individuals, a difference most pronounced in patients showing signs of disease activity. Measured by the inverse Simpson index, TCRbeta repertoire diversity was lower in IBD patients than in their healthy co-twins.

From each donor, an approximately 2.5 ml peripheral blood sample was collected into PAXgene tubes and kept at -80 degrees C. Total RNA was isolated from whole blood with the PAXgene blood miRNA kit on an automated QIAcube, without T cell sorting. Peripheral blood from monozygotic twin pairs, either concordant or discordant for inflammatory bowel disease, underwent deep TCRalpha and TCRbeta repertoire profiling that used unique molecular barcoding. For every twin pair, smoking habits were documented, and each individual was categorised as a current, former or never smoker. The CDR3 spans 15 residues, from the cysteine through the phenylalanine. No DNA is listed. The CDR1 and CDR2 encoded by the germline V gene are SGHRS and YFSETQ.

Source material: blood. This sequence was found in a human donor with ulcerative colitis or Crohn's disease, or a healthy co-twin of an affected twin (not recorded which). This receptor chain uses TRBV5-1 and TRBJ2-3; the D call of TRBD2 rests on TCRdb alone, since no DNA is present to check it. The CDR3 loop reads CASSLPLSSGDTQYF.